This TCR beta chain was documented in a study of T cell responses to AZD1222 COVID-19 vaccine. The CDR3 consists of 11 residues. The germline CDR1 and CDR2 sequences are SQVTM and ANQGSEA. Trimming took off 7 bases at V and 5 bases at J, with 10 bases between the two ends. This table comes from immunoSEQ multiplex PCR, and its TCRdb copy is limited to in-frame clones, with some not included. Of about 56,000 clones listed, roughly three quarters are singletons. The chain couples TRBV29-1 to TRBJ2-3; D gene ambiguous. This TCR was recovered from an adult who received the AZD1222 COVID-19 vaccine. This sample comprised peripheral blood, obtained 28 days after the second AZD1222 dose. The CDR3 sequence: CSAREGDTQYF. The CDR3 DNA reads TGCAGCGCCCGTGAAGGAGATACGCAGTATTTT.